The 9 T cell receptor beta chains below all came from one sample that was sequenced in a study of vaccination and CD4 T cells after COVID-19. Stated treatment: approximately nine-day PBMC culture with coronavirus spike peptide pools or control peptides (ViraFEST assay). The Oncomine TCR Beta short-read assay sequenced DNA from cultured CD4+ T cells. TCRdb reprocessed the PCR reads with MiXCR, giving one entry per CDR3 protein. Altogether about 13,000 distinct CDR3 sequences are present, roughly 56% being singletons, with the ten largest covering over 15%. For these receptors, no antigen is known. The specimen was CD4+ T cells from blood, cultured in vitro. The receptors originated from a human donor who had recovered from COVID-19.

The chain joins TRBV28 to TRBJ1-5; D is unresolved. CDR1 and CDR2 (germline): MDHEN, SYDVKM. The CDR3 runs 13 residues. V lost 6 bases, J lost 1 base, and 7 bases lay in between. CDR3 in amino acids: CASRGASNQPQHF. The CDR3 DNA reads TGTGCCAGCAGGGGCGCAAGCAATCAGCCCCAGCATTTT.

The chain links TRBV7-6 to TRBJ1-5, with 7 bases aligning to TRBD1. This CDR3 has 15 amino acids. Germline CDR1 and CDR2: SGHVS and FNYEAQ. Trimming cost V 4 bases and J 9 bases; bases outside gene matches: 12. The CDR3 spells CASSSQNRGVGPQHF. The CDR3 bases are TGTGCCAGCAGCTCCCAAAACAGGGGTGTCGGGCCCCAGCATTTT. Filled out from reference TRBV7-6 and TRBJ1-5, the complete variable domain reads GAGVSQSPRYKVTKRGQDVALRCDPISGHVSLYWYRQALGQGPEFLTYFNYEAQQDKSGLPNDRFSAERPEGSISTLTIQRTEQRDSAMYRCASSSQNRGVGPQHFGDGTRLSIL.

This clonotype appeared once. CDR3 protein: CASSFGGTYNEQFF. The CDR3 region has the DNA TGTGCCAGCAGCTTCGGGGGTACCTACAATGAGCAGTTCTTC. The genes are TRBV7-9 and TRBJ2-1; D may be TRBD2 (6 bases). Germline V gene lookup returns CDR1 SEHNR and CDR2 FQNEAQ (reference sequence). Trimming took 3 bases from V and 2 from J, leaving 8 bases between them. The length of the CDR3 is 14 residues.

V gene TRBV18 combines with J gene TRBJ2-2; tentative D call: TRBD1 (5 bases). The CDR3 consists of 16 residues. Trimming left V 3 bases short and J 4 bases short, with 15 bases between. CDR1 is KGHSH and CDR2 is LQKENI in the germline V gene. CDR3 DNA sequence: TGTGCCAGCTCACCGCAGGGTCCCCCAGGCACCGGGGAGCTGTTTTTT. It encodes CASSPQGPPGTGELFF. The complete variable domain, with remaining parts taken from reference TRBV18 and TRBJ2-2, reads NAGVMQNPRHLVRRRGQEARLRCSPMKGHSHVYWYRQLPEEGLKFMVYLQKENIIDESGMPKERFSAEFPKEGPSILRIQQVVRGDSAAYFCASSPQGPPGTGELFFGEGSRLTVL.

The rearrangement joins TRBV11-3 to TRBJ1-1, with D possibly matching TRBD1 (5 bases). Deletions cut 2 bases from V and 1 base from J, with 8 bases between. Per germline, CDR1 SGHNT and CDR2 YENEEA. The CDR3 spans 14 residues. CDR3 nucleotides: TGTGCCAGCAGCTTAAAGGGGAGGAACACTGAAGCTTTCTTT. It yields the protein CASSLKGRNTEAFF.

The chain couples TRBV6-7 to TRBJ2-5, with D uncertain. TRBV6-7 carries the ORF label, with uncertain function. The CDR3 contains 14 residues. Trimming cost V 2 bases and J 5 bases, with 12 bases left between them. This chain's CDR3 is CASSYHRCFETQYF. CDR3 nucleotides: TGTGCCAGCAGTTACCACAGATGTTTCGAGACCCAGTACTTC.

This clonotype was counted only a few times. The chain couples TRBV20-1 to TRBJ1-5; 9 nucleotides agree with TRBD1. CDR1 is DFQATT and CDR2 is SNEGSKA in the germline V gene (reference sequence). The CDR3 is 16 residues long. V lost 7 bases and J lost 3; bases outside the gene matches: 13. The CDR3 DNA sequence: TGCAGTGGGGCGAACAGGGGGCATATGGACAATCAGCCCCAGCATTTT. This codes for CSGANRGHMDNQPQHF.

The genes are TRBV27 and TRBJ2-5; D unclear. Trimming pared 2 bases from V and 2 bases from J, leaving 12 bases between. CDR3 length: 15 residues. The V gene's germline CDR1 is MNHEY and CDR2 SMNVEV (reference sequence). As DNA, the CDR3 is TGTGCCAGCAGTTTAGCCAAGCAACTACAAGAGACCCAGTACTTC. It encodes CASSLAKQLQETQYF.

The chain is built from TRBV24-1 and TRBJ2-3; 7 bases align to TRBD1. The V and J ends lost 9 bases and 0 bases, in that order; junction bases with no gene match: 2. The germline gives CDR1 KGHDR, CDR2 SFDVKD. CDR3 length: 13 residues. CDR3 bases: TGTGCCACCGAGGGGGCTAGCACAGATACGCAGTATTTT. This gives the protein CATEGASTDTQYF.